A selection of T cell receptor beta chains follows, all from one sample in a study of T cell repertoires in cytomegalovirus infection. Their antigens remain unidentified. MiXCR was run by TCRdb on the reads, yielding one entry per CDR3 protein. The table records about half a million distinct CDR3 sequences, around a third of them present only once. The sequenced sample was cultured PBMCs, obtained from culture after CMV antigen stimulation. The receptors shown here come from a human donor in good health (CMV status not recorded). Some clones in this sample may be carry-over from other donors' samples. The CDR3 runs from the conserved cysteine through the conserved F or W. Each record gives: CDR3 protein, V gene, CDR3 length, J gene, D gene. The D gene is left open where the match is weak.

CASSIRGEVYEQYF | TRBV6-1 | 14 | TRBJ2-7 | -
CASSSLSQGQYGYTF | TRBV6-1 | 15 | TRBJ1-2 | TRBD1
CASTNGGTSYNEQFF | TRBV6-2/TRBV6-3 | 15 | TRBJ2-1 | TRBD2
CASSARRPDTQYF | TRBV7-2 | 13 | TRBJ2-3 | -
CASSVQGAADTQYF | TRBV28 | 14 | TRBJ2-3 | -
CASSQKERGVTEAFF | TRBV7-9 | 15 | TRBJ1-1 | -
CASSPSAAPTDTQYF | TRBV11-2 | 15 | TRBJ2-3 | -
CASSFGGRGAVPQHF | TRBV7-9 | 15 | TRBJ1-5 | -
CASTLLRTSNEQFF | TRBV12-3/TRBV12-4 | 14 | TRBJ2-1 | -
CASSEYGQGVF | TRBV2 | 11 | TRBJ2-7 | TRBD1
CASRRGGGTQYF | TRBV12-3/TRBV12-4 | 12 | TRBJ2-3 | -
CASSPGGRSFYGYTF | TRBV7-9 | 15 | TRBJ1-2 | -
CASSALRDSTERAQYF | TRBV12-3/TRBV12-4 | 16 | TRBJ2-7 | -
CASRGHSGLAGAREQFF | TRBV6-6 | 17 | TRBJ2-1 | TRBD2
CAISGLAERVTDTQYF | TRBV10-3 | 16 | TRBJ2-3 | TRBD2
CSARRGEQPQHF | TRBV20-1 | 12 | TRBJ1-5 | -
CASSYKGSGADTQYF | TRBV6-2/TRBV6-3 | 15 | TRBJ2-3 | TRBD2
CATSSVGPTNTGELFF | TRBV15 | 16 | TRBJ2-2 | -
CASSLEIAEVSYEQYF | TRBV7-2 | 16 | TRBJ2-7 | -
CASSLAGISYNEQFF | TRBV7-8 | 15 | TRBJ2-1 | -
CASSREERGYNEQFF | TRBV7-2 | 15 | TRBJ2-1 | TRBD2
CASSLLSGGAYTGELFF | TRBV7-7 | 17 | TRBJ2-2 | TRBD2
CASSLGGRGLSGYTF | TRBV12-3/TRBV12-4 | 15 | TRBJ1-2 | TRBD1
CASSFPARADEQFF | TRBV12-3/TRBV12-4 | 14 | TRBJ2-1 | -
CASSSAPGLAGVKNTGELFF | TRBV5-1 | 20 | TRBJ2-2 | TRBD2
CASSPSQGAKNIQYF | TRBV5-4 | 15 | TRBJ2-4 | -
CATSDATRSRETQYF | TRBV24-1 | 15 | TRBJ2-5 | -
CASSYGDRAGKDTQYF | TRBV6-2/TRBV6-3 | 16 | TRBJ2-3 | TRBD1
CASSYRLRGPSNEKLFF | TRBV6-6 | 17 | TRBJ1-4 | -
CASGLGTGNTIYF | TRBV12-5 | 13 | TRBJ1-3 | -
CASTRGGQTTGELFF | TRBV19 | 15 | TRBJ2-2 | -
CASSRGGGTRVTEQFF | TRBV7-2 | 16 | TRBJ2-1 | TRBD2
CASSRDYSDGTQYF | TRBV18 | 14 | TRBJ2-5 | TRBD2
CASTNWGAGANVLTF | TRBV6-2/TRBV6-3 | 15 | TRBJ2-6 | -
CASSSPHREQFF | TRBV27 | 12 | TRBJ2-1 | -
CASSIGREQFF | TRBV10-2 | 11 | TRBJ2-1 | -
CASSLGPRHSNQPQHF | TRBV12-3/TRBV12-4 | 16 | TRBJ1-5 | -
CASSAENTQYF | TRBV2 | 11 | TRBJ2-3 | -
CAWISATNEKLCF | TRBV30 | 13 | TRBJ1-4 | -
CASGLVQLAGTYNEQFF | TRBV12-5 | 17 | TRBJ2-1 | TRBD2
CASGRSGLQETQYF | TRBV6-6 | 14 | TRBJ2-5 | -